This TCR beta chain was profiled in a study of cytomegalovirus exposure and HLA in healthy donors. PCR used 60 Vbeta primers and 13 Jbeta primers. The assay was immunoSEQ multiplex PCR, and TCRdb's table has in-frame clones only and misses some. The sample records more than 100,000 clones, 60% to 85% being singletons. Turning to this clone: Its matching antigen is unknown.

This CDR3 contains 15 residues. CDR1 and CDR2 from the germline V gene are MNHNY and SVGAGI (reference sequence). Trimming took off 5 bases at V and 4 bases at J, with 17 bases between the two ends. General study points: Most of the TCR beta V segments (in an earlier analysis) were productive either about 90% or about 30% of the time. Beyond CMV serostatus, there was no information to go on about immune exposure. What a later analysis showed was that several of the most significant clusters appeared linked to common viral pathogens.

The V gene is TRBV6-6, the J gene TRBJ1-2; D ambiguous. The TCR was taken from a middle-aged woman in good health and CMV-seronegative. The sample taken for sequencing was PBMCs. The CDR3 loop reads CASSAGPEGSYGYTF. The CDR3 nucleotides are TGTGCCAGCAGTGCCGGGCCAGAGGGAAGCTATGGCTACACCTTC.